These 11 T cell receptor beta chains share one sample of origin, sequenced in a study of PD-L1 blockade in urothelial cancer. Sequenced by immunoSEQ multiplex PCR; TCRdb stores in-frame clones only, minus some. The profile shows 45,000 to 50,000 clones, about nine tenths of them singletons. This material consisted of PBMCs, taken around atezolizumab (anti-PD-L1) treatment. These receptors originate from a man older than 75 with urothelial cancer.

The rearrangement joins TRBV6-5 to TRBJ2-7; 11 nucleotides match TRBD1. V lost 4 bases to trimming and J lost 6 bases; unmatched junction nucleotides: 8. The CDR3 has 15 amino acids. Germline CDR1 MNHEY, CDR2 SVGAGI. This CDR3 is CASSLGTGGTREQYF. The CDR3 nucleotides are TGTGCCAGCAGTTTGGGGACAGGGGGAACCCGCGAGCAGTACTTC.

This clone has a handful of counts. The DNA is omitted, as the CDR3 cannot be located on it reliably, and the CDR3 follows TCRdb's listing. The chain employs TRBV21-1 and TRBJ1-2. TRBV21-1 is a listed pseudogene. The CDR3 extends over 13 residues, inclusive of both ends. The CDR3 here is CASSNRGVGFGTF.

The chain links TRBV10-2 to TRBJ2-1; 10 nucleotides line up with TRBD2. Germline CDR1 reads WSHSY; CDR2 reads SAAADI. The CDR3 length is 20 residues. Trimming took 0 bases from V and 0 from J; bases not matched to a gene: 11. The CDR3 reads CASSESGAGGFRSSYNEQFF. For the CDR3, the DNA is TGCGCCAGCAGTGAGTCAGGAGCGGGAGGGTTTCGTAGCTCCTACAATGAGCAGTTCTTC.

This chain uses TRBV9 with TRBJ2-7, with D possibly TRBD1 on 5 matching bases. Germline CDR1 and CDR2: SGDLS and YYNGEE. V dropped 0 bases and J dropped 7 bases, with 17 bases sitting between them. The CDR3 sequence is 15 residues long. The CDR3: CASSVDKGLVREQYF. CDR3 in DNA: TGTGCCAGCAGCGTAGATAAGGGGCTGGTTCGAGAGCAGTACTTC.

In its sample, this clone was seen once. The chain couples TRBV2 to TRBJ2-5, with a weak D call TRBD1 (6 bases). The germline gives CDR1 SNHLY, CDR2 FYNNEI. The V and J ends lost 4 bases and 5 bases respectively, with 14 bases between them. CDR3 length: 14 amino acids. CDR3 nucleotides: TGTGCCAGCAGTGCATCAGGGGTTAGGGAGACCCAGTACTTC. Translation: CASSASGVRETQYF.

The chain recombines TRBV5-6 with TRBJ2-2; 8 bases map to TRBD2. Trimming at V came to 1 base and at J to 3 bases, leaving 5 bases not matched to a gene. The germline V gene has CDR1 SGHDT and CDR2 YYEEEE. The CDR3 sequence is 16 residues long. The CDR3 DNA follows: TGTGCCAGCAGCTTGACTTTGCGGGAGGACACCGGGGAGCTGTTTTTT. Its translation is CASSLTLREDTGELFF.

This chain uses TRBV13 with TRBJ2-3, with D possibly TRBD2 on 6 matching bases. Per germline, CDR1 PRHDT and CDR2 FYEKMQ (reference sequence). V gave up 8 bases and J gave up 2 bases, with 11 bases separating them. CDR3 length equals 13 residues. CDR3 sequence reads: CASSSGDTDTQYF. The CDR3 region has the DNA TGTGCCAGCTCTTCGGGAGACACAGATACGCAGTATTTT.

This clone has only a few counts. This chain's CDR3 is CASSLTRGRWADEQYF. The CDR3 DNA reads TGTGCCAGCAGCCTAACCAGGGGCCGTTGGGCCGACGAGCAGTACTTC. V usage is TRBV5-4 and J usage is TRBJ2-7, with TRBD1 as a possible D gene (6 bases). Germline V gene data show CDR1 as SGHNT and CDR2 as YYREEE (reference sequence). The CDR3 runs to 16 residues. Trimming left V 4 bases short and J 5 bases short, with 22 bases between.

The chain links TRBV6-5 to TRBJ2-1, with 7 bases that match TRBD2. Trimming removed 0 bases from V and 0 bases from J; junction bases left unmatched: 2. The CDR3 consists of 16 residues. Germline lookup yields CDR1 MNHEY and CDR2 SVGAGI. The CDR3 is CASSYSLARSYNEQFF. CDR3 DNA sequence: TGTGCCAGCAGTTACTCACTAGCGCGCTCCTACAATGAGCAGTTCTTC.

The rearrangement links TRBV9 to TRBJ1-3; D perhaps matches TRBD1 (6 bases). Deletions cut 0 bases from V and 0 bases from J, with 10 bases between. Germline lookup yields CDR1 SGDLS and CDR2 YYNGEE. The CDR3 spans 16 residues. The CDR3: CASSVVTGFSGNTIYF. CDR3 sequence (DNA): TGTGCCAGCAGCGTAGTTACAGGGTTCTCTGGAAACACCATATATTTT.

The rearrangement uses TRBV29-1 and TRBJ2-1; 11 nucleotides align to TRBD1. CDR1 is SQVTM and CDR2 is ANQGSEA in the germline V gene. This CDR3 region has 13 residues. J was trimmed by 7 bases and V by 7 bases; bases with no gene match: 6. The CDR3 is CSGARDRGNEQFF. In DNA form, the CDR3 reads TGCAGCGGGGCCCGGGACAGGGGGAATGAGCAGTTCTTC.